Following are 5 T cell receptor beta chains from one sample sequenced in a study of OX40 agonist ivuxolimab in advanced cancers. Profiling relied on immunoSEQ multiplex PCR, and the TCRdb table lists in-frame clones only, not all of them. The sample yields 70,000 or so clones, 80% to 90% seen once. The specimen comprised CD4+ or CD8+ T cells sorted from blood, sampled in a trial of the OX40 agonist ivuxolimab. The receptors derive from an adult with an advanced solid tumor such as melanoma, head and neck, liver or kidney cancer.

The chain is built from TRBV10-3 and TRBJ2-7, with unresolved D. The CDR3 covers 14 residues. Germline V gives CDR1 ENHRY, CDR2 SYGVKD. V was shortened by 10 bases and J by 0 bases, with 16 bases between the two germline ends. The CDR3 region is CASSPRTSSYEQYF. The CDR3 DNA sequence: TGTGCCAGCAGCCCCCGGACGTCCTCCTACGAGCAGTACTTC.

This chain uses TRBV10-3 with TRBJ2-5; D is unclear. Germline V CDR1 and CDR2: ENHRY, SYGVKD. The CDR3 consists of 13 residues. V was trimmed by 2 bases and J by 6 bases, leaving 10 bases between them. Written as DNA, the CDR3 is TGTGCCATCAGTGAGCCTAGAATAAAGACCCAGTACTTC. It is translated as CAISEPRIKTQYF.

The chain employs TRBV7-6 and TRBJ2-1; TRBD2 agrees at 8 bases. The junction had 13 bases not matched to a gene; V was cut back by 1 base and J by 8 bases. Germline CDR1 SGHVS, CDR2 FNYEAQ. The length of the CDR3 is 17 residues. The CDR3: CASSLGASGLTRDEQFF. The DNA for the CDR3 is TGTGCCAGCAGCTTAGGGGCTAGCGGGCTTACCCGGGATGAGCAGTTCTTC.

This clone came up once. The chain joins TRBV5-1 to TRBJ2-1; possible D gene TRBD2, 6 bases. V was cut by 4 bases and J by 2 bases, with 16 bases left in between. This CDR3 comprises 16 residues. CDR1 and CDR2 from the germline V gene are SGHRS and YFSETQ. CDR3 sequence (DNA): TGCGCCAGCAGCACGCGATTGGGGGGTACCTACAATGAGCAGTTCTTC. This translates into CASSTRLGGTYNEQFF.

This sequence joins TRBV19 and TRBJ2-5; 8 nucleotides align to TRBD2. V shed 3 bases, J shed 3 bases, and the junction held 12 bases outside the gene matches. The CDR3 runs to 17 residues. CDR1 and CDR2 from the germline V gene are LNHDA and SQIVND (reference sequence). This chain's CDR3 is CASSMPGGARTKETQYF. CDR3 in DNA: TGTGCCAGTAGTATGCCCGGGGGGGCCAGGACTAAAGAGACCCAGTACTTC.